One and the same sample provided the 8 T cell receptor beta chains below, sequenced in a study of T cells in localized non-small cell lung cancer. Some clones are missing from TCRdb's copy, which holds only in-frame ones; the method was immunoSEQ multiplex PCR. This repertoire shows approximately 5,600 clones, 45% found once; its top ten account for approximately 15%. Sequenced material: lung tumor tissue, taken before any cancer treatment. These receptors all come from a man between 40 and 70 years old with stage I lung adenocarcinoma.

This sequence joins TRBV6-8 and TRBJ1-2; no definite D call. Per the germline V gene, CDR1 is MNHGY and CDR2 is SAAAGT. This CDR3 spans 13 amino acids. V gave up 0 bases and J gave up 2 bases, with 4 bases separating them. CDR3 bases: TGTGCCAGCAGTTACTCAGGGAACTATGGCTACACCTTC. This codes for CASSYSGNYGYTF.

V usage is TRBV9 and J usage is TRBJ2-1; no reliable D call. Per the germline V gene, CDR1 is SGDLS and CDR2 is YYNGEE. The CDR3 length is 16 residues. V was cut by 0 bases and J by 3 bases, with 13 bases left in between. The CDR3 spells CASSVEARSFYNEQFF. The CDR3 DNA sequence: TGTGCCAGCAGCGTAGAGGCCCGTAGTTTCTACAATGAGCAGTTCTTC.

This clone turned up a few times. V is TRBV28 and J is TRBJ2-1; TRBD2 might be the D (6 bases). This CDR3 is 16 amino acids long. Germline CDR1 MDHEN, CDR2 SYDVKM. The V end lost 7 bases, the J end lost 8 bases, and 24 bases lay between the germline ends. The CDR3 here is CASTFRAGLGKDEQFF. The CDR3 DNA sequence: TGTGCCAGCACCTTTAGGGCGGGATTGGGTAAAGATGAGCAGTTCTTC.

The CDR3 sequence is CASRGRTSGQGVDTQYF. CDR3 DNA sequence: TGTGCCAGCCGGGGGAGAACTAGCGGACAGGGAGTAGATACGCAGTATTTT. The chain links TRBV11-3 to TRBJ2-3; TRBD1 or TRBD2 may be the D gene (8 bases each). Trimming shortened V by 8 bases and J by 5 bases, and 26 bases separated the two germline ends. CDR3 length: 17 amino acids. Per germline, CDR1 SGHNT and CDR2 YENEEA.

This clone was counted only a few times. This chain joins TRBV28 and TRBJ2-7, with D possibly TRBD2 on 6 matching bases. CDR1 is MDHEN and CDR2 is SYDVKM in the germline V gene. V was cut by 4 bases and J by 7 bases, with 17 bases left in between. The CDR3 runs to 14 residues. The CDR3 coding sequence is TGTGCCAGCAGTTCTCCGGGACTCGAGGGTGAGCAGTACTTC. Amino acid sequence: CASSSPGLEGEQYF.

This clone appeared a few times. The chain couples TRBV11-3 to TRBJ2-1; 9 nucleotides match TRBD2. Germline CDR1 is SGHNT and CDR2 is YENEEA. Losses at the gene ends were 4 bases for V and 2 bases for J; bases not matched to a gene: 0. CDR3 size: 14 residues. In DNA form, the CDR3 reads TGTGCCAGCAGCTGGACTAGCGCCTACAATGAGCAGTTCTTC. It encodes CASSWTSAYNEQFF.

The CDR3 reads CAWSELTINYGYTF. CDR3 nucleotides: TGTGCCTGGAGTGAACTCACAATAAACTATGGCTACACCTTC. The rearrangement joins TRBV30 to TRBJ1-2; D ambiguous. The germline gives CDR1 GTSNPN, CDR2 SVGIG (reference sequence). The CDR3 has 14 residues. Trimming removed 1 base from V and 2 bases from J, with 11 bases in between. The full variable domain, its missing parts supplied by reference TRBV30 and TRBJ1-2, is SQTIHQWPATLVQPVGSPLSLECTVEGTSNPNLYWYRQAAGRGLQLLFYSVGIGQISSEVPQNLSASRPQDRQFILSSKKLLLSDSGFYLCAWSELTINYGYTFGSGTRLTVV.

The chain links TRBV18 to TRBJ1-2, with D perhaps matching TRBD1 (6 bases). This CDR3 has 14 amino acids. CDR1 and CDR2 (germline): KGHSH, LQKENI. V was trimmed by 1 base and J by 3 bases, leaving 9 bases between them. Written as DNA, the CDR3 is TGTGCCAGCTCACCACAAGCAGGGGACTATGGCTACACCTTC. It specifies CASSPQAGDYGYTF.